These 16 T cell receptor beta chains were all obtained from the same sample, sequenced in a study of cytomegalovirus exposure and HLA in healthy donors. 60 Vbeta and 13 Jbeta primers were used in PCR. This table comes from immunoSEQ multiplex PCR, and its TCRdb copy is limited to in-frame clones, with some not included. The sample lists approximately 190,000 clones, approximately 81% occurring once. Material for sequencing was PBMCs. These receptor sequences come from a man in his fifties or sixties in good health and CMV-seronegative.

The chain uses TRBV2 and TRBJ1-1, with D tentatively TRBD1 (6 bases). The CDR3 spans 11 residues. In germline, CDR1 is SNHLY, CDR2 FYNNEI. V was pared by 7 bases and J by 7 bases, with 10 bases between. The DNA of the CDR3 is TGTGCCAGCAACAACAGGGATGAAGCTTTCTTT. Its translation: CASNNRDEAFF.

In its sample, this clone was seen a few times. The chain carries TRBV4-2 and TRBJ1-3; weak D call: TRBD1 (6 bases). Germline CDR1 and CDR2: LGHNA and YNFKEQ. CDR3 size: 15 residues. Trimming cost V 4 bases and J 6 bases, with 16 bases left between them. CDR3 sequence reads: CASSPRWGGENTIYF. Written as DNA, the CDR3 is TGTGCCAGCAGCCCCAGGTGGGGGGGCGAAAACACCATATATTTT.

The V gene is TRBV7-2, the J gene TRBJ2-3, with 7 bases aligning to TRBD2. The CDR3 contains 14 residues. The V segment lost 5 bases and the J segment 2 bases; nucleotides outside the gene matches: 4. Germline loops: CDR1 SGHTA, CDR2 FQGNSA. CDR3 sequence reads: CASSLGGTTDTQYF. The CDR3 DNA is TGTGCCAGCAGCCTCGGGGGGACCACAGATACGCAGTATTTT.

V gene TRBV2 combines with J gene TRBJ1-2; the match to TRBD1 covers 9 bases. The CDR3 loop spans 13 amino acids. V gave up 6 bases and J gave up 4 bases; unmatched junction bases: 3. Germline CDR1 and CDR2: SNHLY and FYNNEI. The CDR3, as DNA: TGTGCCAGCAGACAGGGGGCCGGCTATGGCTACACCTTC. Residues: CASRQGAGYGYTF. The full variable domain, with the rest looked up from reference TRBV2 and TRBJ1-2, is EPEVTQTPSHQVTQMGQEVILRCVPISNHLYFYWYRQILGQKVEFLVSFYNNEISEKSEIFDDQFSVERPDGSNFTLKIRSTKLEDSAMYFCASRQGAGYGYTFGSGTRLTVV.

The chain carries TRBV18 and TRBJ1-2; D gene ambiguous. The CDR3 runs to 14 residues. V gave up 0 bases and J gave up 3 bases, with 8 bases separating them. Germline V gene data show CDR1 as KGHSH and CDR2 as LQKENI. CDR3 region: CASSPPSSDYGYTF. CDR3 DNA: TGTGCCAGCTCACCACCTTCTTCCGACTATGGCTACACCTTC.

In regard to this clone: This sample also contains other DNA sequences that code for the same CDR3. This chain joins TRBV15 and TRBJ2-1; 7 bases line up with TRBD1. With 6 bases clipped from V and 13 bases from J, the junction kept 18 bases outside the gene matches. The CDR3 loop spans 15 amino acids. Germline loops: CDR1 LNHNV, CDR2 YYDKDF (reference sequence). CDR3 sequence: CATRPRQGDISEQFF. The CDR3 region has the DNA TGTGCCACCAGGCCGAGGCAGGGGGATATCTCTGAACAGTTCTTC.

This chain links TRBV29-1 with TRBJ1-1; D uncertain. Germline V lookup: CDR1 SQVTM, CDR2 ANQGSEA. V lost 5 bases to trimming and J lost 8 bases, with 12 bases between them. The CDR3 spans 11 residues. This CDR3 reads CSVLSTAEAFF. For the CDR3, the DNA is TGCAGCGTTTTGTCCACAGCCGAAGCTTTCTTT.

V gene TRBV4-3 combines with J gene TRBJ1-4, with D unclear. This CDR3 is 14 amino acids long. V was trimmed by 0 bases and J by 7 bases, leaving 9 bases between them. The germline V gene encodes CDR1 LGHNA and CDR2 YSLEER. DNA of the CDR3: TGCGCCAGCAGCCAAGATGGAGTCTCTGAAAAACTGTTTTTT. It translates to CASSQDGVSEKLFF.

V and J are TRBV5-6 and TRBJ2-1; 7 nucleotides agree with TRBD2. The CDR3 runs to 12 residues. Trimming removed 4 bases from V and 5 bases from J; junction bases left unmatched: 0. The germline V gene encodes CDR1 SGHDT and CDR2 YYEEEE. The DNA for the CDR3 is TGTGCCAGCAGCGGGGGGGACAATGAGCAGTTCTTC. Its translation is CASSGGDNEQFF.

The chain is built from TRBV4-2 and TRBJ2-5; D possibly corresponds to TRBD1 (6 bases). V dropped 4 bases and J dropped 2 bases, with 11 bases sitting between them. Germline CDR1 reads LGHNA; CDR2 reads YNFKEQ. There are 14 residues in the CDR3. CDR3 region: CASSPGQNQETQYF. The CDR3 coding sequence is TGTGCCAGCAGCCCCGGACAGAATCAAGAGACCCAGTACTTC.

The V call is TRBV21-1, the J call TRBJ2-7; the table's D call TRBD2 went unverified against the DNA. TRBV21-1 is a recognized pseudogene. The CDR3 spans 17 residues. The CDR3 sequence: CASTLSAGGRSSYEQYF. The DNA for the CDR3 is TGTGCCAGCACCCTCTCAGCGGGGGGGCGGAGCTCCTACGAGCAGTACTTC.

The V and J genes are TRBV28 and TRBJ1-2; no clear D. This CDR3 region has 17 residues. Between the trimmed V and J ends, which lost 4 bases and 4 bases, there was a span of 22 bases. Germline assignment: CDR1 MDHEN and CDR2 SYDVKM. This CDR3 reads CASSYGPGSPPSYGYTF. For the CDR3, the DNA is TGTGCCAGCAGTTACGGACCGGGGAGTCCTCCCTCCTATGGCTACACCTTC.

The J gene is TRBJ2-2, the V gene TRBV10-1, with D maybe TRBD1 (5 bases). Germline CDR1 reads WNHNN; CDR2 reads SYGVQD (reference sequence). Trimming stripped 2 bases from V and 3 bases from J, with 7 bases between. The CDR3 totals 14 residues. The CDR3 DNA reads as TGCGCCAGCAGTGAGGGCAGGGACACCGGGGAGCTGTTTTTT. Translated: CASSEGRDTGELFF.

This chain connects TRBV10-1 to TRBJ2-5; no clear D gene. The end of the DNA is better explained by TRBJ2-7, so the J call may be wrong. The germline V gene has CDR1 WNHNN and CDR2 SYGVQD (reference sequence). The CDR3 runs to 15 residues. The CDR3 is CASSEGVGRAYEQYF. In DNA, the CDR3 is TGCGCCAGCAGTGAGGGAGTCGGCCGAGCCTACGAGCAGTACTTC.

J is TRBJ1-2 and V is TRBV5-6, with TRBD1 identical over 12 bases. The CDR3 runs to 16 residues. The germline V gene has CDR1 SGHDT and CDR2 YYEEEE. V trimming: 4 bases; J trimming: 8 bases; junction bases outside the gene matches: 12. CDR3 amino acids: CASSPSGTGGQRGYTF. The DNA for the CDR3 is TGTGCCAGCAGCCCATCCGGGACAGGGGGCCAGAGAGGCTACACCTTC.

This clone was seen a single time. V and J are TRBV9 and TRBJ1-6; D unresolved. Germline values: CDR1 SGDLS, CDR2 YYNGEE. There are 16 residues in the CDR3. V lost 0 bases and J 14 bases, leaving 21 bases between the germline ends. Here the CDR3 reads CASSVGTDSRGRTLHF. CDR3 nucleotide sequence: TGTGCCAGCAGCGTAGGAACGGACTCCCGGGGAAGGACCCTCCACTTT.